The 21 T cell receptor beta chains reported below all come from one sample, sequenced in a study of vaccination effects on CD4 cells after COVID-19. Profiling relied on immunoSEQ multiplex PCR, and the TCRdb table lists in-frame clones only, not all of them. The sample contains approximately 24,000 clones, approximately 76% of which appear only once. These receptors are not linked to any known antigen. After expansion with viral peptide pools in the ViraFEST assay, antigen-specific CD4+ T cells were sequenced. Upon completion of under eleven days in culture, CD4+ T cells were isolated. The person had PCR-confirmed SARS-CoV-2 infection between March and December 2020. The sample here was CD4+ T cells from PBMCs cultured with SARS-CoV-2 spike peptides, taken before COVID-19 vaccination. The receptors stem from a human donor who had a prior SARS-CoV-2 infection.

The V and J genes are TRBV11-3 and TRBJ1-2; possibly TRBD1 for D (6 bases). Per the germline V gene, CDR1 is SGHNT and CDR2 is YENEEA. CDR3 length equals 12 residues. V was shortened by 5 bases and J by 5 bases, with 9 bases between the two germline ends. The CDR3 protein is CASSEQGYGYTF. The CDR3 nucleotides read TGTGCCAGCAGCGAACAGGGTTATGGCTACACCTTC.

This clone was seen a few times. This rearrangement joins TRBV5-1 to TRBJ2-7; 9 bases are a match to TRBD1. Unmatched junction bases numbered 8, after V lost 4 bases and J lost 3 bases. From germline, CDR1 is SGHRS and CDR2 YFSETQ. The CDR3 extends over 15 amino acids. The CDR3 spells CASSLMTGGNYEQYF. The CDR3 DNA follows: TGCGCCAGCAGCCTAATGACAGGGGGAAACTACGAGCAGTACTTC.

DNA for the CDR3: TGTGCCACCAGCAGAGATATCCAGGGGGCTCCAACTAATGAAAAACTGTTTTTT. Translated: CATSRDIQGAPTNEKLFF. The rearrangement joins TRBV15 to TRBJ1-4; TRBD1 aligns across 8 bases. The CDR3 has 18 residues. Germline V gene sequence: CDR1 LNHNV, CDR2 YYDKDF (reference sequence). Losses at the gene ends were 0 bases for V and 0 bases for J; bases not matched to a gene: 6.

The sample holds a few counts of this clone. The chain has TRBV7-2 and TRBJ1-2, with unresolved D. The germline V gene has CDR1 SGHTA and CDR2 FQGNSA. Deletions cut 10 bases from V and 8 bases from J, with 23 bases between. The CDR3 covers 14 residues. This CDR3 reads CATKLGQMTGGYTF. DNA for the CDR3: TGTGCCACTAAACTCGGGCAGATGACGGGGGGCTACACCTTC.

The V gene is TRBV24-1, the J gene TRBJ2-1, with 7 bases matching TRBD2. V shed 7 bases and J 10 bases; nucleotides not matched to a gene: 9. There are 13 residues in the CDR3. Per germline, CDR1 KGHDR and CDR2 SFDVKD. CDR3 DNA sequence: TGTGCCACCAGCGTGGGGGAGGGGAGAGAGCAGTTCTTC. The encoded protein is CATSVGEGREQFF.

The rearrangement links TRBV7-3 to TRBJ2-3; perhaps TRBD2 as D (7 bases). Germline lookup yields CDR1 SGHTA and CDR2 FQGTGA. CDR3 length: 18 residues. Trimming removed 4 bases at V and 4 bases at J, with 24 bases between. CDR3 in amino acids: CASSYRRVTGGTADTQYF. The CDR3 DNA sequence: TGTGCCAGCAGCTACAGGAGGGTTACGGGGGGCACCGCAGATACGCAGTATTTT.

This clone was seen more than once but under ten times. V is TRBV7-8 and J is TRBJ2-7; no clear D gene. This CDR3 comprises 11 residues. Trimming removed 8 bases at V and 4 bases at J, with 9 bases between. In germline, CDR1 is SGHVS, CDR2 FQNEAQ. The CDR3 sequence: CASGTKYEQYF. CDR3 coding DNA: TGTGCCAGCGGAACAAAGTACGAGCAGTACTTC.

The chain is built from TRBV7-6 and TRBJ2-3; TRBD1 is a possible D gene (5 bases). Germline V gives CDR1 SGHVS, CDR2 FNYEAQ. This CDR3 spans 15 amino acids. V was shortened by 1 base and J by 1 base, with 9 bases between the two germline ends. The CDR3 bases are TGTGCCAGCAGCTTAGAGGCACAGGGCACAGATACGCAGTATTTT. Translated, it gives CASSLEAQGTDTQYF.

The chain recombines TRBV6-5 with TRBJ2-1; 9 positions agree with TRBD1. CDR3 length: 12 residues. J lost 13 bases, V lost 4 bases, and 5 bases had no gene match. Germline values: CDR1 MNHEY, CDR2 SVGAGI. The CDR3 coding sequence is TGTGCCAGCAGTTCCACAGGGGGCACTCAGTTCTTC. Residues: CASSSTGGTQFF.

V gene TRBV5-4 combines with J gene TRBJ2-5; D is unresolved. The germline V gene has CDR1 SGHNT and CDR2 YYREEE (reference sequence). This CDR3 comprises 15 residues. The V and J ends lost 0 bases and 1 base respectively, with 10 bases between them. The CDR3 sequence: CASSLEVGPQETQYF. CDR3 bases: TGTGCCAGCAGCTTGGAAGTGGGCCCCCAAGAGACCCAGTACTTC.

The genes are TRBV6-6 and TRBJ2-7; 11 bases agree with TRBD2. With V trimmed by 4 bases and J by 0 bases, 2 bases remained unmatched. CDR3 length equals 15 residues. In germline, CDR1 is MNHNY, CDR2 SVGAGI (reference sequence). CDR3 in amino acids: CASSSSGGHSYEQYF. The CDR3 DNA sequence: TGTGCCAGCAGTTCTAGCGGGGGGCACTCCTACGAGCAGTACTTC.

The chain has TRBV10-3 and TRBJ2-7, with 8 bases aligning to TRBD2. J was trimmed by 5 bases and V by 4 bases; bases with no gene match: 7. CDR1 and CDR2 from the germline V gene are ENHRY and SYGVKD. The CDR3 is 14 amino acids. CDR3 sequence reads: CAISVSGSQDEQYF. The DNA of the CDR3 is TGTGCCATCAGTGTGAGCGGGAGTCAAGACGAGCAGTACTTC.

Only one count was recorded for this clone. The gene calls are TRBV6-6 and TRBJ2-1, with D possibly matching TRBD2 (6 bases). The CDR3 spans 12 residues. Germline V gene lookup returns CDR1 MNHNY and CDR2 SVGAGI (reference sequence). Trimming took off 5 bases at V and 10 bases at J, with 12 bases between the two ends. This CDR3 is CASSRLGSEQFF. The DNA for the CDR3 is TGTGCCAGCAGTCGACTAGGCTCCGAGCAGTTCTTC.

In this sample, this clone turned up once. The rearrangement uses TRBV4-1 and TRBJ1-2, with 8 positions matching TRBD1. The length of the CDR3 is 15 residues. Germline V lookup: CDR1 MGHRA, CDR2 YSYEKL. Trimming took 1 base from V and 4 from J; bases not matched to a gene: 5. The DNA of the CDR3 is TGCGCCAGCAGCCAAGCCAGGGGGCAATCCTATGGCTACACCTTC. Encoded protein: CASSQARGQSYGYTF.

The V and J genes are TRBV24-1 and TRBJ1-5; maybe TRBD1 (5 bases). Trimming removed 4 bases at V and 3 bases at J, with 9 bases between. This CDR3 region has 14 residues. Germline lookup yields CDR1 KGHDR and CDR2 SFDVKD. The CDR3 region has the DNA TGTGCCACCAGTGACCCAGGGACCAATCAGCCCCAGCATTTT. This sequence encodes CATSDPGTNQPQHF.

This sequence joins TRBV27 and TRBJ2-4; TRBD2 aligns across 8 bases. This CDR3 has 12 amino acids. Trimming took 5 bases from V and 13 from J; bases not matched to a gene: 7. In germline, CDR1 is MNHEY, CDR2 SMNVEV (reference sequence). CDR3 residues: CASSVAGTRQYF. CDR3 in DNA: TGTGCCAGCAGTGTGGCCGGGACTAGGCAGTACTTC.

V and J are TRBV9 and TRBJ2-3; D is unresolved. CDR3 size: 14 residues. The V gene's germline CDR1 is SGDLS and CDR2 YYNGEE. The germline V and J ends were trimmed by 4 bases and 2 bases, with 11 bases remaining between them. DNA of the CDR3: TGTGCCAGCAGCCCCCGGACGAACACAGATACGCAGTATTTT. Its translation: CASSPRTNTDTQYF.

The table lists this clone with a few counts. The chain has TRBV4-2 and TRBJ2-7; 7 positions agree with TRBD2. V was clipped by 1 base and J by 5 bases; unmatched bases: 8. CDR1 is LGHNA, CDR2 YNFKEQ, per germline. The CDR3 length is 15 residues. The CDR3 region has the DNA TGTGCCAGCAGCCAAGGGGGAGGGAGTAGGAACGAGCAGTACTTC. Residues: CASSQGGGSRNEQYF.

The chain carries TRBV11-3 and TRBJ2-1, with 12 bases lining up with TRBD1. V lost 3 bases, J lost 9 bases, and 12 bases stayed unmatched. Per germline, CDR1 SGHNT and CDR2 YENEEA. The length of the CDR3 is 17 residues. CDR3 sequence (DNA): TGTGCCAGCAGCTTTAGCGGGCAACGGGACAGGGGGCTTGAGCAGTTCTTC. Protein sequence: CASSFSGQRDRGLEQFF.

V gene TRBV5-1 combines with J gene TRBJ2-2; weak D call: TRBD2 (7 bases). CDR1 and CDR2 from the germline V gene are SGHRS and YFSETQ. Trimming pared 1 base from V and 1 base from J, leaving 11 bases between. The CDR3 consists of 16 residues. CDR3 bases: TGCGCCAGCAGCTTGCTAGGGGGGGAGAACACCGGGGAGCTGTTTTTT. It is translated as CASSLLGGENTGELFF.

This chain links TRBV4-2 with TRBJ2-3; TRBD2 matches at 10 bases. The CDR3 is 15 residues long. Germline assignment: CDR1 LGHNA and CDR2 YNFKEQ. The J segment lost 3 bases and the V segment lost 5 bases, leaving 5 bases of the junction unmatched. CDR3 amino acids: CASSKQAGGTDTQYF. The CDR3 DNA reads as TGTGCCAGCAGCAAACAAGCGGGGGGGACAGATACGCAGTATTTT.